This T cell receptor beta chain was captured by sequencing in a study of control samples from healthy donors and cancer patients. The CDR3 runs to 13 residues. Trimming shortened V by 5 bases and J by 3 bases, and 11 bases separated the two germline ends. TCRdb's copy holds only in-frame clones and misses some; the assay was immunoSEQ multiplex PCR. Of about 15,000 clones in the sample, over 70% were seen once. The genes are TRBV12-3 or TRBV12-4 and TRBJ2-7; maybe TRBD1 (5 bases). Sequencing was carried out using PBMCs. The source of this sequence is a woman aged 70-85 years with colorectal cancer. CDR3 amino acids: CASSRWTIYEQYF. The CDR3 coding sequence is TGTGCCAGCAGTCGTTGGACAATCTACGAGCAGTACTTC.